These T cell receptor beta chains were read from a single sample in a study of T cell changes during pregnancy in multiple sclerosis. TCRdb keeps only in-frame clones here, not all; method: immunoSEQ multiplex PCR. Of approximately 28,000 clones in the sample, about 92% were seen once. The sequencing here drew on CD8+ T cells from peripheral blood mononuclear cells, taken before pregnancy. Receptor source: a female donor with multiple sclerosis, enrolled in a pregnancy study. CDR3s include the opening cysteine and the closing phenylalanine or tryptophan. The D gene is left open where the match is weak. Size is stated for part of the rows, as once, few or many counts, or as a class when the clone is expanded.

>NA|NA|TRBJ1-1|TRBV28
CASTSPRTRGDTEAFF
TGTGCCAGCACCTCGCCCCGCACCCGGGGGGACACTGAAGCTTTCTTT
>NA|NA|TRBJ2-7|TRBV19
CASSIDRGSSYEQYF
TGTGCCAGTAGTATAGATAGGGGTAGCTCCTACGAGCAGTACTTC
>TRBD1|NA|TRBJ1-1|TRBV19
CASRDTGVSEAFF
TGTGCCAGTCGAGATACAGGGGTCTCTGAAGCTTTCTTT
>NA|NA|TRBJ2-1|TRBV11-3
CASSLEAGAYNEQFF
TGTGCCAGCAGCTTAGAGGCAGGGGCCTACAATGAGCAGTTCTTC
>TRBD1|NA|TRBJ1-2|TRBV6-4
CASSPTGNYGYTF
TGTGCCAGCAGTCCGACAGGGAACTATGGCTACACCTTC
>NA|NA|TRBJ2-3|TRBV4-1
CASSPGGSQVPTDTQYF
TGCGCCAGCAGCCCTGGCGGTTCTCAAGTCCCCACAGATACGCAGTATTTT
>NA|NA|TRBJ2-7|TRBV6-1
CAGAIFGSYEQYF
TGTGCCGGCGCGATATTCGGGTCCTACGAGCAGTACTTC
>NA|NA|TRBJ2-3|TRBV4-3
CASSPGAGFPDTQYF
TGCGCCAGCAGCCCTGGGGCAGGGTTCCCAGATACGCAGTATTTT
>TRBD2|NA|TRBJ2-7|TRBV9
CASSVGEGLAGDEQYF
TGTGCCAGCAGCGTAGGAGAGGGACTAGCGGGAGACGAGCAGTACTTC
>NA|few|TRBJ1-1|TRBV7-9
CASSSSLNTEAFF
TGTGCCAGCAGCTCGTCCTTGAACACTGAAGCTTTCTTT
>TRBD1|NA|TRBJ1-2|TRBV7-9
CASSDTGGARGYTF
TGTGCCAGCAGCGACACAGGGGGCGCTAGGGGCTACACCTTC
>TRBD1|NA|TRBJ2-7|TRBV11-1
CASSPGTGYEQYF
TGTGCCAGCAGCCCTGGGACAGGCTACGAGCAGTACTTC
>TRBD2|NA|TRBJ2-5|TRBV28
CASRRLAEYQETQYF
TGTGCCAGCAGGCGACTAGCGGAGTACCAAGAGACCCAGTACTTC
>TRBD1|NA|TRBJ2-3|TRBV19
CASTRRGDRVPDTQYF
TGTGCCAGTACGCGACGGGGGGACAGGGTCCCAGATACGCAGTATTTT
>TRBD2|NA|TRBJ2-3|TRBV10-1
CASSDGQRGYTQYF
TGCGCCAGCAGTGATGGCCAGCGGGGGTATACGCAGTATTTT
>TRBD1|NA|TRBJ2-5|TRBV5-5
CASSLRTGPQETQYF
TGTGCCAGCAGCTTACGGACAGGGCCCCAAGAGACCCAGTACTTC
>TRBD1|NA|TRBJ2-5|TRBV14
CASSPGQGARETQYF
TGTGCCAGCAGCCCAGGACAGGGGGCGCGAGAGACCCAGTACTTC
>TRBD1|once|TRBJ1-2|TRBV5-1
CASGGQGYGYTF
TGCGCCAGCGGGGGACAGGGGTATGGCTACACCTTC
>NA|NA|TRBJ2-5|TRBV7-7
CASSITGSQETQYF
TGTGCCAGCAGCATAACAGGGAGCCAAGAGACCCAGTACTTC
>NA|NA|TRBJ2-1|TRBV4-3
CASSQDKSTYNEQFF
TGCGCCAGCAGCCAAGATAAAAGTACTTACAATGAGCAGTTCTTC
>NA|NA|TRBJ2-2|TRBV7-9
CASSLSSGELFF
TGTGCCAGCAGCCTTTCGAGTGGGGAGCTGTTTTTT
>TRBD2|NA|TRBJ2-1|TRBV7-9
CASSGWIWTSGVQDEQFF
TGTGCCAGCAGCGGATGGATATGGACTAGCGGGGTCCAAGATGAGCAGTTCTTC
>TRBD1|NA|TRBJ2-7|TRBV27
CASSPGTGLYEQYF
TGTGCCAGCAGCCCCGGGACAGGGTTGTACGAGCAGTACTTC
>NA|NA|TRBJ2-2|TRBV5-1
CASSLDRVSTGELFF
TGCGCCAGCAGCTTGGACAGGGTGAGCACCGGGGAGCTGTTTTTT
>NA|NA|TRBJ2-6|TRBV6-4
CASSGSSSGANVLTF
TGTGCCAGCAGTGGATCGAGCTCTGGGGCCAACGTCCTGACTTTC
>TRBD2|NA|TRBJ2-7|TRBV6-1
CASSEQTSGSYEQYF
TGTGCCAGCAGTGAACAGACTAGCGGGTCCTACGAGCAGTACTTC
>TRBD1|NA|TRBJ2-7|TRBV10-1
CASRPGTAYEQYF
TGCGCCAGCAGGCCTGGGACAGCCTACGAGCAGTACTTC
>NA|NA|TRBJ2-3|TRBV6-1
CASSASWGLTDTQYF
TGTGCCAGCAGTGCCTCCTGGGGCCTCACAGATACGCAGTATTTT
>TRBD1|NA|TRBJ1-2|TRBV6-1
CASSEALGQGALGYTF
TGTGCCAGCAGTGAAGCGCTGGGACAGGGGGCCTTGGGCTACACCTTC